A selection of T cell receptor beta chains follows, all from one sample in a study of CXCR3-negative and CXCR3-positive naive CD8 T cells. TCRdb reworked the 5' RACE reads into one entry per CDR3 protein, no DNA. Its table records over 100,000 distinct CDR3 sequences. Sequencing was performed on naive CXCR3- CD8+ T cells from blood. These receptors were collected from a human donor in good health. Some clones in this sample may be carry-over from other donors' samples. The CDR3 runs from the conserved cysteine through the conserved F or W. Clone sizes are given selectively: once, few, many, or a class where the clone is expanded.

CASSQDEGAHYGYTF | TRBV4-3 | NA | TRBJ1-2
CSASDRDTGYEQYF | TRBV20-1 | NA | TRBJ2-7
CASSPARTGNEKLFF | TRBV7-6 | NA | TRBJ1-4
CASSGQDSSGANVLTF | TRBV11-2 | NA | TRBJ2-6
CASSLIATEAFF | TRBV28 | NA | TRBJ1-1
CSGTILGPTNSYNEQFF | TRBV29-1 | NA | TRBJ2-1
CASSHVSTSIDEQFF | TRBV5-4 | NA | TRBJ2-1
CSVERGGMAEAFF | TRBV29-1 | NA | TRBJ1-1
CSVDPSLAGVIDEQFF | TRBV29-1 | NA | TRBJ2-1
CASSLTDRGYEQYF | TRBV12-3/TRBV12-4 | NA | TRBJ2-7
CSVRKGASGTGELFF | TRBV29-1 | NA | TRBJ2-2
CASSIAGLAYNEQFF | TRBV27 | NA | TRBJ2-1
CASSIPGLAVENEQFF | TRBV5-1 | NA | TRBJ2-1
CASSLAVSDMNTEAFF | TRBV5-1 | NA | TRBJ1-1
CASSNVYNEQFF | TRBV6-5 | NA | TRBJ2-1
CSVTGPGGYGYTF | TRBV29-1 | NA | TRBJ1-2
CASSSRLDGTGELFF | TRBV27 | NA | TRBJ2-2
CSVGTVSRTYEQYF | TRBV29-1 | NA | TRBJ2-7
CASDILLAGGPSTQYF | TRBV2 | NA | TRBJ2-3
CASSSSASSYEQYF | TRBV12-3/TRBV12-4 | NA | TRBJ2-7
CASSLQGVNTEAFF | TRBV5-1 | NA | TRBJ1-1
CASRSLGGNTIYF | TRBV28 | NA | TRBJ1-3
CASSVASQGVNTEAFF | TRBV9 | NA | TRBJ1-1
CASSLGYEQYF | TRBV28 | medium-sized | TRBJ2-7
CASSGSIEQFF | TRBV25-1 | NA | TRBJ2-1
CSVEYSRGGDEQFF | TRBV29-1 | NA | TRBJ2-1
CSVNLAGDYEQYF | TRBV29-1 | NA | TRBJ2-7
CASSQGPVGLGSQYF | TRBV14 | NA | TRBJ2-5
CASSSTTFSKNIQYF | TRBV4-1 | NA | TRBJ2-4